One sample yielded the 7 T cell receptor beta chains listed below, sequenced in a study of control samples from healthy donors and cancer patients (TCRdb year 2020). The method was the immunoSEQ multiplex PCR assay. TCRdb stores this immuneACCESS table with in-frame sequences only. Part of the clones is absent; in the studies checked, under half of the shortfall reflects unresolved V genes, and no reason is known for the rest. For this sample there are approximately 120,000 clones; roughly 91% appear just once. The ten largest clones represent under 20% of the sample. Sequencing used blood. Every receptor here comes from a woman aged 45-60 years in good health.

V and J are TRBV5-6 and TRBJ1-5, with D perhaps TRBD1 (5 bases). The CDR3 sequence is 16 residues long. In germline, CDR1 is SGHDT, CDR2 YYEEEE. Trimming left V 1 base short and J 4 bases short, with 15 bases between. The CDR3 spells CASSLSGVKLNQPQHF. Here the CDR3 DNA reads TGTGCCAGCAGCTTGTCGGGGGTGAAATTAAATCAGCCCCAGCATTTT.

V gene TRBV24-1 combines with J gene TRBJ2-3; D is ambiguous. The V and J ends lost 4 bases and 2 bases respectively, with 15 bases between them. The length of the CDR3 is 16 residues. CDR1 and CDR2 from the germline V gene are KGHDR and SFDVKD. CDR3 protein: CATSDTTLTHTDTQYF. CDR3 in DNA: TGTGCCACCAGTGACACGACCTTAACTCACACAGATACGCAGTATTTT.

This chain connects TRBV9 to TRBJ2-3, with no clear D. There are 14 residues in the CDR3. V was pared by 1 base and J by 4 bases, with 10 bases between. From germline, CDR1 is SGDLS and CDR2 YYNGEE. The CDR3 DNA reads as TGTGCCAGCAGCGTACGTGGGCTGGCAGATACGCAGTATTTT. This translates into CASSVRGLADTQYF.

The sample holds one count of this clone. The rearrangement joins TRBV21-1 to TRBJ1-6; the table's D gene call, TRBD1, was not cross checked with the DNA. TRBV21-1 counts as a pseudogene. The CDR3 is 14 amino acids. CDR3 bases: TGTGCCGGACACAGGGGCTCGTGGAATTCACCCCTCCACTTT. Encoded protein: CAGHRGSWNSPLHF.

V and J are TRBV7-8 and TRBJ1-5; D unclear. With 4 bases removed from V and 7 bases from J, the gap between germline ends came to 8 bases. Per the germline V gene, CDR1 is SGHVS and CDR2 is FQNEAQ. The CDR3 contains 12 residues. Here the CDR3 DNA reads TGTGCCAGCAGCTCCCCGGGACAGCCCCAGCATTTT. It translates to CASSSPGQPQHF.

The V call is TRBV13, the J call TRBJ1-2; 7 positions agree with TRBD1. The V gene end was trimmed by 0 bases and the J gene end by 3 bases; junction bases not matched to a gene: 1. Germline CDR1 PRHDT, CDR2 FYEKMQ (reference sequence). The CDR3 has 14 residues. CDR3 region: CASSLGGTDYGYTF. In DNA form, the CDR3 reads TGTGCCAGCAGCTTAGGAGGGACAGACTATGGCTACACCTTC.

The J gene is TRBJ2-1, the V gene TRBV6-5, with 7 bases matching TRBD1. V shed 6 bases and J 7 bases; nucleotides not matched to a gene: 12. Germline CDR1 and CDR2: MNHEY and SVGAGI. The CDR3 extends over 15 amino acids. CDR3 amino acids: CASSPLGGRWNEQFF. In DNA form, the CDR3 reads TGTGCCAGCAGCCCATTAGGGGGCCGGTGGAATGAGCAGTTCTTC.